The subject of this entry is one TCR beta chain. It lacks a known antigen. No base quality values were provided; no much bigger clone lies one nucleotide off. This sample is part of a study of identical twins listed by TCRdb under 2016. With respect to the entire study: The study deep-sequenced TCR alpha and beta repertoires from monozygotic twins, unrelated adults of various ages and cord blood to test whether fetal clonotypes persist. To rule out contamination, replicate twin experiments were performed at different times with different library preparation protocols. The investigation overall reported the following: Zero-insertion analyses could be partly confounded by invariant T cells such as MAIT and iNKT, though diverse VJ usage argued against such confounding for most clonotypes. Excess twin sharing in beta out-of-frame sequences was weaker because fewer shared sequences lowered the signal-to-noise ratio. Compared with coincidental sharing between unrelated individuals, out-of-frame TCR alpha sequences shared between twins showed an excess of sequences with low generation probability. Because the same donors could not be followed over many years, conclusions were based on cross-sectional statistical analysis. Abundant cord blood beta clonotypes had fewer insertions, young adult naive repertoires showed a similar but weaker trend, and memory repertoires showed no such trend. Recombination models systematically underestimated out-of-frame TCR alpha sharing in monozygotic twins but agreed with sharing between unrelated individuals.

All donors were healthy Caucasians. The twin cohort consisted of three pairs of female monozygotic twins, all aged 18 to 29 years. Positive isolation kits from Invitrogen were used to isolate the CD4+ and CD8+ T cell populations. Library creation used 5' RACE. TCRdb names Illumina HiSeq 2000 as the instrument used. A universal primer binding site was added through template switching, and the final cDNA carried a unique molecular identifier so that TCR cDNA molecules could be counted accurately. First-strand cDNA for TCR alpha and beta chains was synthesized from specific primers in the conserved constant-segment region. To control for contamination, every cDNA library was double barcoded, receiving both a SMART-Mk sample barcode and Illumina barcodes. TruSeq adapter sequences along with Illumina sample barcodes were introduced in two successive PCR steps. The Illumina HiSeq platform was used with custom primers to sequence TCR alpha and beta cDNA libraries. In the authors' own workflow: Unique molecular identifiers were extracted from raw reads with MiGEC, and CDR3 positions were determined with MiXCR. Recombination models were inferred per individual with the repgenHMM and IGoR tools using an EM algorithm. Shared clonotype analysis was performed with the tcR package in R, normalizing sharing by the product of cloneset sizes. Out-of-frame nonproductive sequences were analyzed to study raw recombination free of thymic and clonal selection effects. TCRdb reanalyzed the raw reads on its own, using fastp at Q25 for trimming and MiXCR for clone calling, and kept in-frame beta chains. For every CDR3 protein sequence, its rows merge into one entry that carries the most common genes and DNA. TCRdb's processing, not the authors' own work, is the source of the V and J calls. In this sample the table shows 400,000 to 550,000 distinct CDR3 sequences, approximately 15% of which occur a single time. The ten largest account for approximately 0.9% of the sample.

The germline V gene specifies MNHNS as CDR1 and SASEGT as CDR2. The V end gives up 5 bases and the J end 7 bases, leaving 17 bases in the junction not matched to a gene. The CDR3 spans 16 residues, from the cysteine through the phenylalanine. The CDR3 DNA has 48 bases and is translated from base 1. The sample was also linked to a second study, of yellow fever vaccine responses in identical twins. The second study also describes: According to the authors, the vaccine-induced T cell response in identical twins seemed to be partly convergent and partly specific to each individual. In identical twins, the study followed T cell clones that responded to the vaccine with precision.

The clonotype comes from a woman in her late teens or twenties in good health. The sequence is built from TRBV6-1 and TRBJ2-7; 7 bases in the junction line up with TRBD1. Sequenced material: CD4+ T cells sorted from blood. DNA sequence: TGTGCCAGCAGTAAGTCTCGGTCGACAGGGTTTTGGGAGCAGTACTTC. It specifies CASSKSRSTGFWEQYF.